These T cell receptor beta chains were read from a single sample in a study of Ad26.COV2.S vaccination and SARS-CoV-2 variants. Some clones are missing from TCRdb's copy, which holds only in-frame ones; the method was immunoSEQ multiplex PCR. The table lists roughly 300,000 clones, less than 90% of them singletons. The sequenced sample was peripheral blood, obtained in a trial of Ad26.COV2.S vaccine versus placebo. These receptors all come from a person between 18 and 60 years old who received the Ad26.COV2.S COVID-19 vaccine or a placebo. Each CDR3 is given with its conserved first and last residue. The order of the fields is CDR3 length, clone size, J gene, V gene, D gene, CDR3 protein, CDR3 DNA. D genes are given only for firm matches. Clone size appears in some rows only: once, few, many, or a class for an expanded clone.

length: 13
size: once
J: TRBJ2-5
V: TRBV7-2
D: .
CDR3: CASSLVVADPPNF
DNA: TGTGCCAGCAGCTTAGTGGTGGCGGACCCCCCGAACTTC

length: 11
size: .
J: TRBJ2-7
V: TRBV20-1
D: TRBD2
CDR3: CSAPGRPEQYF
DNA: TGCAGTGCCCCCGGGAGGCCCGAGCAGTACTTC

length: 15
size: .
J: TRBJ1-5
V: TRBV5-5
D: .
CDR3: CASSLRGDSNQPQHF
DNA: TGTGCCAGCAGCTTGCGGGGGGATAGCAATCAGCCCCAGCATTTT

length: 15
size: .
J: TRBJ1-1
V: TRBV7-2
D: .
CDR3: CASSLAGRLNTEAFF
DNA: TGTGCCAGCAGCTTAGCGGGACGGTTGAACACTGAAGCTTTCTTT

length: 15
size: .
J: TRBJ1-2
V: TRBV7-2
D: .
CDR3: CASSLDTGRNYGYTF
DNA: TGTGCCAGCAGCTTAGATACGGGTAGAAACTATGGCTACACCTTC

length: 15
size: .
J: TRBJ2-1
V: TRBV28
D: .
CDR3: CASSSFFGAYNEQFF
DNA: TGTGCCAGCAGTTCCTTCTTCGGGGCCTACAATGAGCAGTTCTTC

length: 18
size: many
J: TRBJ2-7
V: TRBV4-1
D: .
CDR3: CASSPGLYLGRSHYEQYF
DNA: TGCGCCAGCAGCCCCGGATTATATTTGGGGCGGAGCCACTACGAGCAGTACTTC

length: 16
size: .
J: TRBJ2-3
V: TRBV3-1/TRBV3-2
D: TRBD2
CDR3: CASSQGGLAGGDTQYF
DNA: TGTGCCAGCAGCCAGGGTGGGCTAGCGGGAGGAGATACGCAGTATTTT

length: 16
size: many
J: TRBJ1-4
V: TRBV7-9
D: .
CDR3: CASSPRSAATNEKLFF
DNA: TGTGCCAGCAGCCCCCGATCAGCAGCAACTAATGAAAAACTGTTTTTT

length: 14
size: .
J: TRBJ2-7
V: TRBV28
D: TRBD1
CDR3: CASPTGTGVHEQYF
DNA: TGTGCCAGCCCAACCGGGACAGGGGTCCACGAGCAGTACTTC

length: 15
size: .
J: TRBJ1-5
V: TRBV15
D: .
CDR3: CATSRPGGSNQPQHF
DNA: TGTGCCACCAGCAGACCCGGTGGTAGCAATCAGCCCCAGCATTTT

length: 15
size: .
J: TRBJ2-1
V: TRBV6-5
D: TRBD2
CDR3: CASSSRTSIHNEQFF
DNA: TGTGCCAGCAGTTCCCGGACTAGCATCCACAATGAGCAGTTCTTC

length: 16
size: .
J: TRBJ2-3
V: TRBV5-1
D: .
CDR3: CASSWGTSSSTDTQYF
DNA: TGCGCCAGCAGCTGGGGGACTTCCTCTAGCACAGATACGCAGTATTTT

length: 14
size: .
J: TRBJ1-1
V: TRBV19
D: TRBD1
CDR3: CASSTQGVHSEAFF
DNA: TGTGCCAGTAGTACACAGGGGGTTCACTCTGAAGCTTTCTTT

length: 16
size: .
J: TRBJ2-7
V: TRBV7-9
D: TRBD1
CDR3: CASSFTGTGGLYEQYF
DNA: TGTGCCAGCAGCTTTACCGGGACAGGGGGCTTGTACGAGCAGTACTTC

length: 13
size: .
J: TRBJ2-1
V: TRBV28
D: TRBD2
CDR3: CAIWRAGGSKRFF
DNA: TGTGCCATCTGGAGAGCGGGAGGGAGCAAGCGGTTCTTC